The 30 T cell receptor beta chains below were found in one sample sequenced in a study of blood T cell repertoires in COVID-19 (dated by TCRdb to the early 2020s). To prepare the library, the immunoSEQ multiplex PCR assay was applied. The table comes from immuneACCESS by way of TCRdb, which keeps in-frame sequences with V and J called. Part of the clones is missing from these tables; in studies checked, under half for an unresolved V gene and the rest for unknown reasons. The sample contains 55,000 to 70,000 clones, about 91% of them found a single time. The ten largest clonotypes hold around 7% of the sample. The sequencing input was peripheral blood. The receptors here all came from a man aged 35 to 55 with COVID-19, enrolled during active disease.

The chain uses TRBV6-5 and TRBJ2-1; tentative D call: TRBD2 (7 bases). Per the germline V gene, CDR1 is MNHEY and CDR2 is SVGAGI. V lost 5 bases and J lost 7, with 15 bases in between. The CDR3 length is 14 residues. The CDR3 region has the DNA TGTGCCAGCAGTACGGGGGGCGACGGGAATGAGCAGTTCTTC. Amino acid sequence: CASSTGGDGNEQFF.

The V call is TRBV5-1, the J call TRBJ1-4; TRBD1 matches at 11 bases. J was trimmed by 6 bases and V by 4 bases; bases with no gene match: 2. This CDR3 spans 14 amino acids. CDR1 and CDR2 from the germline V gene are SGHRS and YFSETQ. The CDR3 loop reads CASSGQGAHEKLFF. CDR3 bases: TGCGCCAGCAGCGGACAGGGGGCGCATGAAAAACTGTTTTTT.

CDR3 coding DNA: TGTGCCAGCAGTTACCGGACGGGGATCTACGAGCAGTACTTC. It is translated as CASSYRTGIYEQYF. This chain links TRBV6-5 with TRBJ2-7, with D possibly matching TRBD2 (5 bases). The CDR3 sequence is 14 residues long. V lost 2 bases and J lost 3, with 11 bases in between. Germline CDR1 and CDR2: MNHEY and SVGAGI.

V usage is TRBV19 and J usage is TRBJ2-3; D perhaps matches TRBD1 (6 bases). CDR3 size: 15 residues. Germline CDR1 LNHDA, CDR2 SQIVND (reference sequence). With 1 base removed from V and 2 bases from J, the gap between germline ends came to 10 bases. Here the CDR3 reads CASSIAGQTTDTQYF. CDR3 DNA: TGTGCCAGTAGTATAGCAGGACAGACCACAGATACGCAGTATTTT.

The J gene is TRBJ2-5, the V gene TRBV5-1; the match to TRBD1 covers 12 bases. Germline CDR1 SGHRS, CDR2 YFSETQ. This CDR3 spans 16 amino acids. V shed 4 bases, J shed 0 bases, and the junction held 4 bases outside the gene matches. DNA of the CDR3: TGCGCCAGCAGCGGGGGGACAGGGGGCTACCAAGAGACCCAGTACTTC. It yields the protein CASSGGTGGYQETQYF.

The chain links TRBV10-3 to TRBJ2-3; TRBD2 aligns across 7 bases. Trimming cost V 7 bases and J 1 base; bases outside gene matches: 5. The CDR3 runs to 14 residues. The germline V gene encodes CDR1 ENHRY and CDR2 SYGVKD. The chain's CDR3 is CAITMSGGTDTQYF. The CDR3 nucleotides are TGTGCCATCACCATGAGCGGGGGCACAGATACGCAGTATTTT.

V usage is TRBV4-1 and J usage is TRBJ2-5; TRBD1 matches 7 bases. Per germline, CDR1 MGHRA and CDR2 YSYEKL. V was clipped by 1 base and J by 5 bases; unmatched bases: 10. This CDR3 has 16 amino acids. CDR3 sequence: CASSQGSLTGTETQYF. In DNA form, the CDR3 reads TGCGCCAGCAGCCAAGGCTCTCTGACAGGGACCGAGACCCAGTACTTC.

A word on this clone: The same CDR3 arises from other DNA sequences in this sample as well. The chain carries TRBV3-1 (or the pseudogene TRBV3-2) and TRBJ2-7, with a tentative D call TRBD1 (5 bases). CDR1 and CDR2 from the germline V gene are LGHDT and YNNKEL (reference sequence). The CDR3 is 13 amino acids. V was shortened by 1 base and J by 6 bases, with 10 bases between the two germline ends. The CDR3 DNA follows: TGTGCCAGCAGCCAAGCCCCTAGGGGCGAGCAGTACTTC. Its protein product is CASSQAPRGEQYF.

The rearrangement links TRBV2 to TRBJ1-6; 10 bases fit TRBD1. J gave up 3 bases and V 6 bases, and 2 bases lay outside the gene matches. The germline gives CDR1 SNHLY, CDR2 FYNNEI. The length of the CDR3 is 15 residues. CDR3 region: CASRGTGDYNSPLHF. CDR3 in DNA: TGTGCCAGCAGGGGGACAGGGGACTATAATTCACCCCTCCACTTT.

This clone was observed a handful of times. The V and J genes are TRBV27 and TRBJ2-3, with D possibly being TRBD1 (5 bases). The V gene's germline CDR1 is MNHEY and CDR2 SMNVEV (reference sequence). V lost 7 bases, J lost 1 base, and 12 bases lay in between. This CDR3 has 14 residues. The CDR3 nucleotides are TGTGCCAGCACGAGATCCAGGGGCACAGATACGCAGTATTTT. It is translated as CASTRSRGTDTQYF.

The CDR3 bases are TGTGCCAGCAGCCCGTGGGGCAGTTGGGGAGAGACCCAGTACTTC. This translates into CASSPWGSWGETQYF. This sequence joins TRBV3-1 (or the pseudogene TRBV3-2) and TRBJ2-5, with D perhaps matching TRBD1 (5 bases). This CDR3 comprises 15 residues. The germline V gene encodes CDR1 LGHDT and CDR2 YNNKEL (reference sequence). V was trimmed by 4 bases and J by 4 bases, leaving 16 bases between them.

CDR3 loop: CASSPPVLQGALAETQYF. In DNA form, the CDR3 reads TGTGCCAGCAGTCCCCCCGTTCTACAGGGGGCGCTCGCGGAGACCCAGTACTTC. V usage is TRBV28 and J usage is TRBJ2-5; 9 bases fit TRBD1. The junction had 18 bases not matched to a gene; V was cut back by 5 bases and J by 5 bases. CDR1 is MDHEN and CDR2 is SYDVKM in the germline V gene. This CDR3 contains 18 residues. The full variable domain, its missing parts supplied by reference TRBV28 and TRBJ2-5, is DVKVTQSSRYLVKRTGEKVFLECVQDMDHENMFWYRQDPGLGLRLIYFSYDVKMKEKGDIPEGYSVSREKKERFSLILESASTNQTSMYLCASSPPVLQGALAETQYFGPGTRLLVL.

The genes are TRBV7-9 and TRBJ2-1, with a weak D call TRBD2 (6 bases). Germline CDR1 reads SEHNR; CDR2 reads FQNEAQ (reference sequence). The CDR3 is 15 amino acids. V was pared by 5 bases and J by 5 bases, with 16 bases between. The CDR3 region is CASSPAGYQDNEQFF. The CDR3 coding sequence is TGTGCCAGCAGCCCTGCGGGGTATCAAGACAATGAGCAGTTCTTC.

The CDR3 protein is CASVAGQGAPGPNQPQHF. CDR3 nucleotide sequence: TGTGCCAGCGTGGCGGGACAGGGGGCCCCGGGGCCCAATCAGCCCCAGCATTTT. The chain recombines TRBV19 with TRBJ1-5, with TRBD1 identical over 12 bases. Losses at the gene ends were 9 bases for V and 3 bases for J; bases not matched to a gene: 15. The CDR3 spans 18 residues. The V gene's germline CDR1 is LNHDA and CDR2 SQIVND (reference sequence).

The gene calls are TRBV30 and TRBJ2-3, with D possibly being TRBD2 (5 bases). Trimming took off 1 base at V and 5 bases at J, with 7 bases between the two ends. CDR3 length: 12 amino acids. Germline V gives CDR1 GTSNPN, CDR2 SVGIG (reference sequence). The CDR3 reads CAWSAGVDTQYF. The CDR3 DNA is TGTGCCTGGAGTGCCGGGGTAGATACGCAGTATTTT.

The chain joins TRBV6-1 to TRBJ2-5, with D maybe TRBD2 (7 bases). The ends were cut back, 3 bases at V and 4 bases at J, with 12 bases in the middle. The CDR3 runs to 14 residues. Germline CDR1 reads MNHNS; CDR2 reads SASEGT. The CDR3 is CASSDGGAGETQYF. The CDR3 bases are TGTGCCAGCAGTGATGGGGGGGCTGGAGAGACCCAGTACTTC.

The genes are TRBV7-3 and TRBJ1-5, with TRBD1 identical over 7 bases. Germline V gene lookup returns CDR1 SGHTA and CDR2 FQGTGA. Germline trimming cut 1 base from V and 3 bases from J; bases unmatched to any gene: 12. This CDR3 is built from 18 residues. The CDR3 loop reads CASSLKTTGQAINQPQHF. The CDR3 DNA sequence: TGTGCCAGCAGCTTAAAAACTACCGGACAGGCAATCAATCAGCCCCAGCATTTT.

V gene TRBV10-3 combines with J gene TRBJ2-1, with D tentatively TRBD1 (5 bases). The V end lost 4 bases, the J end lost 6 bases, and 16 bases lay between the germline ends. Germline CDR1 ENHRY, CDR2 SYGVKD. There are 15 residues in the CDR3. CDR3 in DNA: TGTGCCATCAGTGGGGGCCAGGGTCGCTCCAATGAGCAGTTCTTC. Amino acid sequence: CAISGGQGRSNEQFF.

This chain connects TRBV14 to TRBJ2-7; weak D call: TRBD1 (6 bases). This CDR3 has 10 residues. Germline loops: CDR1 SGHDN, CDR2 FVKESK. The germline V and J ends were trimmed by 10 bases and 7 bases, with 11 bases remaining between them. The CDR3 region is CATYDREQYF. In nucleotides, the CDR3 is TGTGCCACCTACGACAGGGAGCAGTACTTC.

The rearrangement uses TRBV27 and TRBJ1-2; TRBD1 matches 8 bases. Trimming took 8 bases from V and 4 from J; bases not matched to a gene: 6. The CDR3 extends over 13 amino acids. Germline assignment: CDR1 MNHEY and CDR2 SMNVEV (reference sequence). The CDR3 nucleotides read TGTGCCAGCGCGGACAGGGTTTTCTATGGCTACACCTTC. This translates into CASADRVFYGYTF.

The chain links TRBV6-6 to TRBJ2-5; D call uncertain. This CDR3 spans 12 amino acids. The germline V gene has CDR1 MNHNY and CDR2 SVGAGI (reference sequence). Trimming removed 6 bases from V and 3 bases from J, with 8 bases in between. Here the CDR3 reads CASRAPEETQYF. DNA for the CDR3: TGTGCCAGCAGGGCCCCCGAAGAGACCCAGTACTTC.

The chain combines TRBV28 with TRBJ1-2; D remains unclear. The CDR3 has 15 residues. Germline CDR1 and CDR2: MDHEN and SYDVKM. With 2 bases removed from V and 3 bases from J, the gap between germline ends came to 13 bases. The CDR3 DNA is TGTGCCAGCAGTTTAGTCTCGAAGCTTGACTATGGCTACACCTTC. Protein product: CASSLVSKLDYGYTF.

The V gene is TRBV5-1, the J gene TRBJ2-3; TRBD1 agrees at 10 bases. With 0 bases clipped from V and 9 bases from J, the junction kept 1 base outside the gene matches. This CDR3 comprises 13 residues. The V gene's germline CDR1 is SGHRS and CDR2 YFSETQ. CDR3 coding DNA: TGCGCCAGCAGCTTGGAGGGACAGGGGACGCAGTATTTT. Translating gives CASSLEGQGTQYF.

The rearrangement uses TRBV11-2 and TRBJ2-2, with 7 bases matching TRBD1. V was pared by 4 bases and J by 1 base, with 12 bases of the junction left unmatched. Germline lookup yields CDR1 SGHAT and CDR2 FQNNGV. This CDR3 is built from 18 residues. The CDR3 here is CASSSGTAPKLNTGELFF. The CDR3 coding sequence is TGTGCCAGCAGCTCCGGGACAGCCCCCAAATTGAACACCGGGGAGCTGTTTTTT.

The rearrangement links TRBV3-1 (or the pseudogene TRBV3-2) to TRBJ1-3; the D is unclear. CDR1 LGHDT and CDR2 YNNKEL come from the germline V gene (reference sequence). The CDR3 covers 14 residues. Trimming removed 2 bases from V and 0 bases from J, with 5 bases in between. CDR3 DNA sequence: TGTGCCAGCAGCCAATACAGCTCTGGAAACACCATATATTTT. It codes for CASSQYSSGNTIYF.

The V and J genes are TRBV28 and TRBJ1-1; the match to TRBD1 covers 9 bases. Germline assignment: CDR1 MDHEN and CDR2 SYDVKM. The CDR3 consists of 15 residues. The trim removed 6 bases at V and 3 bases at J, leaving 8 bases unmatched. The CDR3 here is CASSRNRGRYTEAFF. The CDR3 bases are TGTGCCAGCAGCCGGAACAGGGGGCGATACACTGAAGCTTTCTTT.

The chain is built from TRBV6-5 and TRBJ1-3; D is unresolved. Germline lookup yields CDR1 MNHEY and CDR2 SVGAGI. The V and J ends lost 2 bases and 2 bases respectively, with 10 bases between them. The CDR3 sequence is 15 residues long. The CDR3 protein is CASSYRGRTGNTIYF. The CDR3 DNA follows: TGTGCCAGCAGTTACCGAGGCAGAACTGGAAACACCATATATTTT.

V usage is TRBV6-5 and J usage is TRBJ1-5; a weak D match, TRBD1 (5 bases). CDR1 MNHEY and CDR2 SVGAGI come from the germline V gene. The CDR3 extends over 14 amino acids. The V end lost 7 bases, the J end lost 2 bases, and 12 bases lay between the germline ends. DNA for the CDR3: TGTGCCAGCACGGGGGTAGGAGGCAATCAGCCCCAGCATTTT. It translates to CASTGVGGNQPQHF.

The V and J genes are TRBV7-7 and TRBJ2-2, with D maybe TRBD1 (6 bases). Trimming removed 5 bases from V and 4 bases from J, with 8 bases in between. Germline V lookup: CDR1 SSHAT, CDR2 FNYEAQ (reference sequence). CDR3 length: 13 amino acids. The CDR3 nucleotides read TGTGCCAGCAGCAAGGACAGCACCGGGGAGCTGTTTTTT. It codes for CASSKDSTGELFF.

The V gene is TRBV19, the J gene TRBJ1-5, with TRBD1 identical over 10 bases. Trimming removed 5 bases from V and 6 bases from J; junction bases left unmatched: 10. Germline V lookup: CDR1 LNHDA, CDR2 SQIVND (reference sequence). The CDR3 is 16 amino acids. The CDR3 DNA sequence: TGTGCCAGTAGTCCCCGGGACAGGGGAGCAGGTCAGCCCCAGCATTTT. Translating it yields CASSPRDRGAGQPQHF.